A single sample gave rise to the 14 T cell receptor beta chains below, sequenced in a study of T cells in localized non-small cell lung cancer. Assay used: immunoSEQ multiplex PCR; TCRdb lists only in-frame clones, some missing. The table includes approximately 34,000 clones, roughly 93% detected once. Sequencing was performed on peripheral blood, taken before any cancer treatment. The receptors stem from an older female donor with stage I lung adenocarcinoma.

The gene calls are TRBV6-6 and TRBJ1-5, with D unclear. Trimming shortened V by 2 bases and J by 3 bases, and 8 bases separated the two germline ends. The CDR3 is made up of 14 amino acids. Germline V gene lookup returns CDR1 MNHNY and CDR2 SVGAGI (reference sequence). DNA of the CDR3: TGTGCCAGCAGTTACATTGGCTTCAATCAGCCCCAGCATTTT. Residues: CASSYIGFNQPQHF.

This sequence joins TRBV7-2 and TRBJ2-3, with 10 bases matching TRBD2. The trim removed 5 bases at V and 5 bases at J, leaving 16 bases unmatched. CDR1 and CDR2 (germline): SGHTA, FQGNSA. The CDR3 runs 18 residues. The CDR3 loop is CASSLRGFSGGAQDTQYF. The CDR3 DNA is TGTGCCAGCAGCCTTAGGGGCTTCAGCGGGGGGGCCCAAGATACGCAGTATTTT.

The chain recombines TRBV29-1 with TRBJ2-1; 7 positions agree with TRBD2. J gave up 0 bases and V 7 bases, and 9 bases lay outside the gene matches. This CDR3 contains 15 residues. The germline gives CDR1 SQVTM, CDR2 ANQGSEA. The CDR3 sequence: CSAETSYRSYNEQFF. The DNA for the CDR3 is TGCAGCGCCGAGACTAGCTACCGCTCCTACAATGAGCAGTTCTTC.

The V gene is TRBV19, the J gene TRBJ1-4; TRBD1 aligns across 8 bases. With V trimmed by 5 bases and J by 8 bases, 7 bases remained unmatched. Germline assignment: CDR1 LNHDA and CDR2 SQIVND (reference sequence). The CDR3 has 14 amino acids. In nucleotides, the CDR3 is TGTGCCAGTAGTCTAGGACAGGGACGGGAAAAACTGTTTTTT. This gives the protein CASSLGQGREKLFF. Based on the CDR3 plus reference TRBV19 and TRBJ1-4, the full variable domain is DGGITQSPKYLFRKEGQNVTLSCEQNLNHDAMYWYRQDPGQGLRLIYYSQIVNDFQKGDIAEGYSVSREKKESFPLTVTSAQKNPTAFYLCASSLGQGREKLFFGSGTQLSVL.

The CDR3 loop reads CASRPSKGAGYTF. In DNA, the CDR3 is TGTGCCAGTAGACCTTCCAAGGGGGCCGGCTACACCTTC. V gene TRBV19 combines with J gene TRBJ1-2, with 7 positions matching TRBD1. V trimming: 6 bases; J trimming: 8 bases; junction bases outside the gene matches: 9. Germline V CDR1 and CDR2: LNHDA, SQIVND (reference sequence). The CDR3 extends over 13 amino acids.

The V and J genes are TRBV11-3 and TRBJ2-1, with D perhaps matching TRBD2 (6 bases). The ends were cut back, 6 bases at V and 9 bases at J, with 18 bases in the middle. This CDR3 has 14 residues. Germline V CDR1 and CDR2: SGHNT, YENEEA. CDR3 sequence: CASRTGEGHGEQFF. The CDR3 bases are TGTGCCAGCAGGACGGGAGAGGGGCACGGTGAGCAGTTCTTC.

The chain uses TRBV5-4 and TRBJ1-1; the D is unclear. The ends were cut back, 4 bases at V and 1 base at J, with 11 bases in the middle. The CDR3 is 14 residues long. Germline CDR1 is SGHNT and CDR2 is YYREEE (reference sequence). CDR3 loop: CASSLNLRNTEAFF. CDR3 coding DNA: TGTGCCAGCAGCCTTAATCTGAGGAACACTGAAGCTTTCTTT.

This clone was found once. The chain uses TRBV4-1 and TRBJ1-5; D might be TRBD1 (6 bases). The CDR3 covers 15 residues. V lost 3 bases and J lost 3, with 12 bases in between. Germline V gives CDR1 MGHRA, CDR2 YSYEKL. The CDR3 DNA reads as TGCGCCAGCAGCCAGTTCCGGGACACCAATCAGCCCCAGCATTTT. Amino acids: CASSQFRDTNQPQHF.

This clone came up once. This chain uses TRBV7-3 with TRBJ2-1; D gene unclear. Trimming stripped 1 base from V and 0 bases from J, with 19 bases between. Germline V gene lookup returns CDR1 SGHTA and CDR2 FQGTGA. The length of the CDR3 is 19 residues. This CDR3 is CASSLMGNPGRASYNEQFF. CDR3 DNA sequence: TGTGCCAGCAGCTTAATGGGCAATCCTGGCCGCGCCTCCTACAATGAGCAGTTCTTC.

This chain links TRBV25-1 with TRBJ2-2, with D uncertain. The germline V gene encodes CDR1 MGHDK and CDR2 SYGVNS. CDR3 size: 11 residues. V lost 4 bases and J 4 bases, leaving 1 base between the germline ends. CDR3 nucleotide sequence: TGTGCCAGCAGTGTCACCGGGGAGCTGTTTTTT. Its protein is CASSVTGELFF.

The V and J genes are TRBV6-5 and TRBJ2-5; D uncertain. This CDR3 contains 14 residues. Germline V gives CDR1 MNHEY, CDR2 SVGAGI. The V gene lost 0 bases and the J gene lost 5 bases, with 10 bases spanning the gap. The CDR3 DNA follows: TGTGCCAGCAGTTACTCGGGGATAGGGGAGACCCAGTACTTC. This codes for CASSYSGIGETQYF.

This clone was observed once. The V and J genes are TRBV5-6 and TRBJ1-5; 9 nucleotides align to TRBD1. The CDR3 contains 16 residues. V lost 3 bases, J lost 6 bases, and 10 bases stayed unmatched. Germline CDR1 and CDR2: SGHDT and YYEEEE. The CDR3 DNA sequence: TGTGCCAGCAGCTGGGGGGACAGGGCTGATTGTCAGCCCCAGCATTTT. Its translation is CASSWGDRADCQPQHF.

This chain links TRBV19 with TRBJ1-2; TRBD1 agrees at 9 bases. Trimming at V came to 1 base and at J to 7 bases, leaving 13 bases not matched to a gene. CDR1 is LNHDA, CDR2 SQIVND, per germline (reference sequence). The CDR3 sequence is 17 residues long. CDR3 loop: CASSIAVMGQGGAGYTF. The DNA for the CDR3 is TGTGCCAGTAGTATAGCCGTGATGGGACAGGGAGGCGCTGGCTACACCTTC.

The V call is TRBV7-9, the J call TRBJ1-1; 7 bases fit TRBD1. The CDR3 contains 14 residues. J gave up 7 bases and V 7 bases, and 12 bases lay outside the gene matches. Germline assignment: CDR1 SEHNR and CDR2 FQNEAQ (reference sequence). Here the CDR3 DNA reads TGTGCCAGCAACGACAGGGCGGGCTTTCGTGAAGCTTTCTTT. It yields the protein CASNDRAGFREAFF.